This is a list of T cell receptor beta chains from one sample in a study of T cells in Graves' hyperthyroidism and ophthalmopathy. TCRdb passed the multiplex PCR reads through MiXCR, listing each CDR3 protein once. The sample carries about 540,000 distinct CDR3 sequences, roughly 46% recorded once. Material: peripheral blood or thyroid tissue (not recorded which). These receptor sequences come from a woman younger than 35 with Graves' hyperthyroidism. CDR3s include the opening cysteine and the closing phenylalanine or tryptophan. D genes are given only for firm matches. Clone size appears in some rows only: once, few, many, or a class for an expanded clone.

>16|TRBV11-1|.|.|TRBJ1-1
CASGLLRAKWDTEAFF
TGTGCTAGTGGTTTGCTGAGGGCCAAATGGGACACTGAAGCTTTCTTT
>14|TRBV10-3|TRBD2|once|TRBJ2-3
CAVSGLAATDTQYF
TGTGCCGTCAGTGGACTAGCGGCCACAGATACGCAGTATTTT
>14|TRBV7-9|.|.|TRBJ2-2
CASSPRQDTGELFF
TGTGCCAGCAGCCCCCGACAGGACACCGGGGAGCTGTTTTTT
>16|TRBV9|TRBD2|.|TRBJ2-5
CASSPLLAGVGETQYF
TGTGCCAGCAGCCCCCTTTTAGCGGGAGTAGGAGAGACCCAGTACTTC
>13|TRBV9|.|.|TRBJ1-1
CASSPYLGAEAFF
TGTGCCAGCAGCCCCTATCTCGGGGCTGAAGCTTTCTTT
>13|TRBV9|.|.|TRBJ1-4
CASSVGTREKLFF
TGTGCCAGCAGCGTCGGGACTAGGGAAAAACTGTTTTTT
>14|TRBV7-6|.|.|TRBJ1-1
CASSLALQDTEAFF
TGTGCCAGCAGCTTAGCTCTACAGGACACTGAAGCTTTCTTT
>15|TRBV7-9|.|.|TRBJ2-7
CASDLFQRTGFEQYF
TGTGCCAGCGACTTGTTCCAACGTACGGGGTTCGAGCAGTACTTC
>15|TRBV3-2|.|.|TRBJ2-7
CASSSRSGRAYEQYF
TGTGCCAGCAGCTCTCGTAGCGGGAGGGCCTACGAGCAGTACTTC
>13|TRBV7-6|.|many|TRBJ2-5
CASSQESQETQYF
TGTGCCAGCAGCCAGGAAAGCCAAGAGACCCAGTACTTC
>14|TRBV7-7|.|many|TRBJ2-5
CASSGSGTQETQYF
TGTGCCAGCAGCGGCTCCGGGACACAAGAGACCCAGTACTTC
>14|TRBV25-1|.|.|TRBJ1-2
CASSQAGGAPGYTF
TGTGCCAGCAGCCAAGCGGGGGGGGCGCCTGGCTACACCTTC
>14|TRBV20-1|.|few|TRBJ1-1
CSARGTARNAEAFF
TGCAGTGCTAGAGGGACGGCAAGGAACGCTGAAGCTTTCTTT
>14|TRBV20-1|TRBD1|.|TRBJ1-5
CSATTGTGDQPQHF
TGCAGTGCTACAACCGGGACAGGGGATCAGCCCCAGCATTTT
>13|TRBV2|.|.|TRBJ2-3
CASRNDYTDTQYF
TGTGCCAGCAGGAACGATTACACAGATACGCAGTATTTT
>12|TRBV20-1|.|few|TRBJ1-4
CSATGHGEKLFF
TGCAGCGCTACGGGACACGGTGAAAAACTGTTTTTT
>14|TRBV7-2|TRBD1|.|TRBJ2-5
CASRTTGNQETQYF
TGTGCCAGCAGGACGACAGGGAACCAAGAGACCCAGTACTTC
>14|TRBV10-2|TRBD1|.|TRBJ1-5
CASEGAVADQPQHF
TGTGCCAGCGAGGGGGCGGTTGCGGATCAGCCCCAGCATTTT
>15|TRBV5-1|.|.|TRBJ2-5
CASSLVRDRAETQYF
TGCGCCAGCAGCTTGGTTCGGGATCGGGCAGAGACCCAGTACTTC
>11|TRBV29-1|.|many|TRBJ1-1
CSVEGAGEAFF
TGCAGCGTTGAGGGGGCCGGTGAAGCTTTCTTT
>15|TRBV7-2|.|.|TRBJ2-2
CASSRVAVNTGELFF
TGTGCCAGCAGTAGAGTAGCGGTGAACACCGGGGAGCTGTTTTTT
>17|TRBV24-1|.|.|TRBJ2-3
CATSDRFGRGSTDTQYF
TGTGCCACCAGTGACCGGTTTGGGCGGGGAAGCACAGATACGCAGTATTTT
>15|TRBV7-8|TRBD1|.|TRBJ2-3
CASSPGTASTDTQYF
TGTGCCAGCAGCCCAGGGACAGCTAGCACAGATACGCAGTATTTT
>13|TRBV29-1|TRBD1|.|TRBJ1-4
CSVNRGAGEKLFF
TGCAGCGTAAACAGGGGGGCGGGTGAAAAACTGTTTTTT
>11|TRBV29-1|.|.|TRBJ1-1
CSQGLNTEAFF
TGCAGCCAGGGCTTAAACACTGAAGCTTTCTTT
>14|TRBV7-9|.|many|TRBJ1-5
CASSSGLGGQPQHF
TGTGCCAGCAGTTCAGGGTTGGGCGGACAGCCCCAGCATTTT
>15|TRBV7-2|.|few|TRBJ2-7
CASSLGQIGSYEQYF
TGTGCCAGCAGCTTAGGTCAGATAGGCTCCTACGAGCAGTACTTC
>15|TRBV4-3|.|.|TRBJ2-5
CASSHEGGGGETQYF
TGCGCCAGCAGCCACGAGGGTGGAGGGGGTGAGACCCAGTACTTC
>14|TRBV7-9|TRBD1|.|TRBJ1-1
CASSRGQGAAAAFF
TGTGCCAGCAGCCGGGGACAGGGCGCAGCGGCGGCTTTCTTT
>14|TRBV6-1|.|few|TRBJ2-5
CASSEDPRQETQYF
TGTGCCAGCAGTGAGGACCCGCGCCAAGAGACCCAGTACTTC
>14|TRBV10-3|.|many|TRBJ2-5
CAISDQGLGETQYF
TGTGCCATCAGTGATCAGGGATTGGGAGAGACCCAGTACTTC